This T cell receptor (beta chain) comes out of a study of T cells expressing NK-cell markers. TCRdb re-called the 5' RACE reads; every CDR3 protein appears as one record, without DNA. The sample has 500,000 to 700,000 distinct CDR3 sequences; the top ten hold around 4%. This CDR3 spans 13 amino acids. Germline-derived CDR1 and CDR2 are DFQATT and SNEGSKA (reference sequence). The chain uses TRBV20-1 and TRBJ1-1; there is no DNA to check the TCRdb D call of TRBD1. The sequence was collected from a man younger than 35 in good health. Material for sequencing was blood T cells: a sorted CD56 or NKG2C T cell subset, CD4+ or CD8+ T cells, or bulk PBMC T cells (not recorded which). CDR3 residues: CSADSTGTPEAFF.